Described below is a single TCR beta chain sequence and its context. Trimming pared 5 bases from V and 3 bases from J, leaving 11 bases between. The CDR3 is made up of 13 amino acids. The V gene's germline CDR1 is MNHEY and CDR2 SVGAGI. These data are taken from a study of OX40 agonist ivuxolimab in advanced cancers. The timepoints at which blood was sampled were baseline, cycle 4 day 1, and cycle 7 day 1. Here immunoSEQ multiplex PCR was the method, and the copy in TCRdb shows in-frame clones only, minus some. The sample has about 77,000 clones; approximately 85% are singletons. The chain carries TRBV6-5 and TRBJ2-7; no clear D gene. The receptor's source is an adult with an advanced solid tumor such as melanoma, head and neck, liver or kidney cancer. The sequencing used CD4+ or CD8+ T cells sorted from blood, collected in a trial of the OX40 agonist ivuxolimab. The CDR3 protein is CASSQGSGYEQYF. The DNA for the CDR3 is TGTGCCAGCAGTCAAGGGTCGGGCTACGAGCAGTACTTC.